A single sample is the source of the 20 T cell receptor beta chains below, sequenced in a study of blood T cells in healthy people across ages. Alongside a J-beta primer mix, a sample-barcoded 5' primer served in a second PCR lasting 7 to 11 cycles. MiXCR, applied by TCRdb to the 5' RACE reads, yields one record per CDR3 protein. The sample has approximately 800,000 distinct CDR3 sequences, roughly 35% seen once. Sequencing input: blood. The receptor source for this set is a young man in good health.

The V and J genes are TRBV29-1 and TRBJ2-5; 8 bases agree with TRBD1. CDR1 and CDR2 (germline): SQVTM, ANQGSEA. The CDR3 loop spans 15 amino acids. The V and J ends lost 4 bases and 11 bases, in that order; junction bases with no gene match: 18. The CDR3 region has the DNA TGCAGCGTTGTTACAGGGGGGATTGAACGGGATGAGCAGTACTTC. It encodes CSVVTGGIERDEQYF.

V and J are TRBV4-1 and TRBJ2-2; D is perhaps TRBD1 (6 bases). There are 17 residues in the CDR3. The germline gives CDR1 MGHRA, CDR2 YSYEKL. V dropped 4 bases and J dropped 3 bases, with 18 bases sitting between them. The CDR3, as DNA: TGCGCCAGCAGCCTCTTCTCCGGACAGTTTTACACCGGGGAGCTGTTTTTT. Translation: CASSLFSGQFYTGELFF.

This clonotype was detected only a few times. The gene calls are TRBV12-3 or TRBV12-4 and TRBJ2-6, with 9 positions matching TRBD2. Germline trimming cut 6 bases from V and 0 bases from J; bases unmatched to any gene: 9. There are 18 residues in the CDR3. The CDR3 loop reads CASSQERGEGSGANVLTF. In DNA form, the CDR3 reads TGTGCCAGCAGCCAGGAGCGGGGGGAAGGCTCTGGGGCCAACGTCCTGACTTTC.

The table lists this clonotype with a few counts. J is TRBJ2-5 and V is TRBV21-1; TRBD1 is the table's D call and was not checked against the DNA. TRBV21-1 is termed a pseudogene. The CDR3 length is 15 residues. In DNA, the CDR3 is TGTGCCAGCAGCAAAGGTTGGGCGGGGCGGGAGACCCAGTACTTC. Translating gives CASSKGWAGRETQYF.

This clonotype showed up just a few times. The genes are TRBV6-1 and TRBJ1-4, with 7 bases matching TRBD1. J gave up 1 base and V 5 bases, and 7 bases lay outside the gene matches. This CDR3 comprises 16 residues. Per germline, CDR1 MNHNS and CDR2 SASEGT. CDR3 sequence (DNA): TGTGCCAGCAGTCCCCGGACAGGCAAAACTAATGAAAAACTGTTTTTT. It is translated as CASSPRTGKTNEKLFF.

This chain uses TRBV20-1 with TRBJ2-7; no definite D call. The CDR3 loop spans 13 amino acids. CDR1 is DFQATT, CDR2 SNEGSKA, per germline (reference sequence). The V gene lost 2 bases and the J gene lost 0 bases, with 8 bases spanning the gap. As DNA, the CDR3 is TGCAGTGCTAGATCCCCGAGCTCCTACGAGCAGTACTTC. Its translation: CSARSPSSYEQYF.

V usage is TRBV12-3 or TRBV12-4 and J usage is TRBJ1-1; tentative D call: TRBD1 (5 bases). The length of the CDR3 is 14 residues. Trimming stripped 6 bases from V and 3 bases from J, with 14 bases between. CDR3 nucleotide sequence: TGTGCCAGCAGCCGCCGGGGCAAGGACACTGAAGCTTTCTTT. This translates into CASSRRGKDTEAFF.

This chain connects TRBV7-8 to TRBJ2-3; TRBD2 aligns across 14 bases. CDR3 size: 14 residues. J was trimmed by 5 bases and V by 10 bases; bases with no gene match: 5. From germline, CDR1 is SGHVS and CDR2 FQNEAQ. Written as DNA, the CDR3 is TGTGCCACCTTGGGACTAGCGGGAGTAGATACGCAGTATTTT. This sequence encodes CATLGLAGVDTQYF.

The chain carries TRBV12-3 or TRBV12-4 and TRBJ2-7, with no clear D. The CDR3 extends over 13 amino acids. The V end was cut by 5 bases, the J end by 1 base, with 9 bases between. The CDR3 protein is CASSAMGSYEQYF. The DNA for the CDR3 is TGTGCCAGCAGTGCAATGGGGTCCTACGAGCAGTACTTC.

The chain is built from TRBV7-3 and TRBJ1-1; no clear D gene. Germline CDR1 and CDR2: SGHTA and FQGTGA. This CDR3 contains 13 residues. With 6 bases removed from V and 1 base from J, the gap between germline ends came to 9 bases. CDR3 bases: TGTGCCAGCAGTGAAGGACCGAACACTGAAGCTTTCTTT. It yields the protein CASSEGPNTEAFF.

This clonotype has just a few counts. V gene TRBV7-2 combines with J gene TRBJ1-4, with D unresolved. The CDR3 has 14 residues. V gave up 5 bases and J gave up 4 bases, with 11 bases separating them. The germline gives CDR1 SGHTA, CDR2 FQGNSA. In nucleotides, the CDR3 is TGTGCCAGCAGCCGGACGGGAGATAATGAAAAACTGTTTTTT. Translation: CASSRTGDNEKLFF.

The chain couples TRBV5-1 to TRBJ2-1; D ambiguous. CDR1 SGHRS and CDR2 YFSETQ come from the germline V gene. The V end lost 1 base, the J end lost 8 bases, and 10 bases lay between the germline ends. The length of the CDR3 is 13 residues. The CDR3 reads CASSLRVAYEQFF. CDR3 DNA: TGCGCCAGCAGCTTGAGGGTAGCATATGAGCAGTTCTTC.

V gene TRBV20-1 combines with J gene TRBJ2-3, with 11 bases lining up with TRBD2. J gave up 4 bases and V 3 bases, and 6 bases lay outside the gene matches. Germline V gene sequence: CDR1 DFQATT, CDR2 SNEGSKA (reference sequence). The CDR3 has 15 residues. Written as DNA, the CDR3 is TGCAGTGCTAGTCCCGGGACTAGCGGCCCAGATACGCAGTATTTT. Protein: CSASPGTSGPDTQYF.

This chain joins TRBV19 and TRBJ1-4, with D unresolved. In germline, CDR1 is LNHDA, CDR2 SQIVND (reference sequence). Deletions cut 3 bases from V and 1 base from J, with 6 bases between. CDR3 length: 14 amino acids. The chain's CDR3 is CASSIGVTNEKLFF. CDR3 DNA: TGTGCCAGTAGTATCGGAGTAACTAATGAAAAACTGTTTTTT. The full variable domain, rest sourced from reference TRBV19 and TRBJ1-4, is DGGITQSPKYLFRKEGQNVTLSCEQNLNHDAMYWYRQDPGQGLRLIYYSQIVNDFQKGDIAEGYSVSREKKESFPLTVTSAQKNPTAFYLCASSIGVTNEKLFFGSGTQLSVL.

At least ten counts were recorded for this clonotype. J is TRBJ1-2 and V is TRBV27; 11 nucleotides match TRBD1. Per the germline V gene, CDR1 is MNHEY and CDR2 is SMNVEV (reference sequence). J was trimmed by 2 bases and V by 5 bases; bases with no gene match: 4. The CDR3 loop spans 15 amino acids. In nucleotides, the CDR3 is TGTGCCAGCAGTCGGACAGGGGGCCACAACTATGGCTACACCTTC. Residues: CASSRTGGHNYGYTF.

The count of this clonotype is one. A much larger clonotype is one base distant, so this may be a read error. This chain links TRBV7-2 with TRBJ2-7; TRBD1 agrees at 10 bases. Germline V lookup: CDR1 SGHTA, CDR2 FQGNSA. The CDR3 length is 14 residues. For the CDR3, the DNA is TGTGCCAGCAACTTAGACAGGGGGCTCTACGAGCAGTACTTC. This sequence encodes CASNLDRGLYEQYF.

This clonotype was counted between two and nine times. CDR3 nucleotides: TGCGCCAGTAGCCATCGGGACGGGCAAGAGACCCAGTACTTC. Amino acid sequence: CASSHRDGQETQYF. This chain links TRBV5-1 with TRBJ2-5; D assignment may be TRBD1 or TRBD2 (5 bases each). Germline values: CDR1 SGHRS, CDR2 YFSETQ. V was cut by 8 bases and J by 2 bases, with 16 bases left in between. This CDR3 spans 14 amino acids. Combining the CDR3 with reference TRBV5-1 and TRBJ2-5 gives the whole variable domain KAGVTQTPRYLIKTRGQQVTLSCSPISGHRSVSWYQQTPGQGLQFLFEYFSETQRNKGNFPGRFSGRQFSNSRSEMNVSTLELGDSALYLCASSHRDGQETQYFGPGTRLLVL.

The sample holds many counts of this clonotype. The chain's CDR3 is CSVRTGFAYEQYF. CDR3 bases: TGCAGCGTGCGGACAGGTTTTGCCTACGAGCAGTACTTC. The chain links TRBV29-1 to TRBJ2-7; 7 bases fit TRBD1. The J segment lost 2 bases and the V segment lost 6 bases, leaving 7 bases of the junction unmatched. The CDR3 is 13 residues long. CDR1 and CDR2 from the germline V gene are SQVTM and ANQGSEA.

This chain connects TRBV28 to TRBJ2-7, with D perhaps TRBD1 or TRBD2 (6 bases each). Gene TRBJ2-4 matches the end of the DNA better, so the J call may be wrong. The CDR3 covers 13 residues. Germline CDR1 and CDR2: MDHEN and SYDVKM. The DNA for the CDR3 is TGTGCCAGCAGGGGGGGCCGAAATCTCATTCAGTACTTC. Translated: CASRGGRNLIQYF.

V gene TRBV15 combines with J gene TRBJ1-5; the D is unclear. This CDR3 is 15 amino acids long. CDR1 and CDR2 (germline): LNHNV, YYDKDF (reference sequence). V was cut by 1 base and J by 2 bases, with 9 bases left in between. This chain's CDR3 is CATSRGSVGNQPQHF. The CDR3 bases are TGTGCCACCAGCAGAGGTTCGGTGGGCAATCAGCCCCAGCATTTT.